The clone carrying this TCR beta chain was observed many times. Its cognate antigen is unknown. The patients, who ranged from 18 to 65 in age, presented with newly diagnosed hyperthyroidism lasting under 2 months. Blood sampling occurred at first hyperthyroidism diagnosis, ahead of any ophthalmopathy symptoms. From approximately 9.5 ml of fresh peripheral blood, PBMCs were isolated. The source material, RNA transcripts, was used to amplify TCR beta CDR3 regions. First-round RT-PCR of the TCR CDR3 relied on the HTBI primer set. Via MiXCR, TCRdb re-called the multiplex PCR reads, giving one row per CDR3 protein. The sample has some 350,000 distinct CDR3 sequences; approximately 14% are singletons. This specimen belongs to a study of T cells in Graves' hyperthyroidism and ophthalmopathy. Study outcomes and limitations: Ophthalmopathy was predicted by the model a median of roughly 6.7 months ahead of onset.

CDR3 length: 16 amino acids. The V gene's germline CDR1 is MNHEY and CDR2 SVGEGT. The germline V and J ends were trimmed by 4 bases and 2 bases, with 16 bases remaining between them. This sequence was found in a woman under 30 with Graves' hyperthyroidism that later progressed to Graves' ophthalmopathy. Sequencing was done on a sample of blood. V gene TRBV6-2 or TRBV6-3 combines with J gene TRBJ2-3; possible D gene TRBD2, 6 bases. This CDR3 is CASSFARLETTDTQYF. CDR3 coding DNA: TGTGCCAGCAGTTTCGCCAGACTAGAAACCACAGATACGCAGTATTTT.